These 14 T cell receptor beta chains were sequenced from one sample in a study of blood T cell repertoires in COVID-19. Assay: immunoSEQ multiplex PCR; the TCRdb copy retains only in-frame clones and omits some. In the table there are roughly 260,000 clones, about nine tenths of which are singletons. Sequencing was carried out using peripheral blood. All receptors come from a woman aged 30 to 39 with COVID-19, enrolled during active disease.

The chain joins TRBV19 to TRBJ2-5, with TRBD2 identical over 7 bases. The CDR3 length is 12 residues. Per germline, CDR1 LNHDA and CDR2 SQIVND (reference sequence). V gave up 5 bases and J gave up 3 bases; unmatched junction bases: 0. The CDR3 protein is CASSRGEETQYF. CDR3 DNA sequence: TGTGCCAGTAGTCGGGGGGAAGAGACCCAGTACTTC.

V and J are TRBV5-1 and TRBJ2-7, with 8 bases fitting TRBD2. Trimming took 5 bases from V and 6 from J; bases not matched to a gene: 10. The CDR3 length is 14 residues. The germline gives CDR1 SGHRS, CDR2 YFSETQ. CDR3 coding DNA: TGCGCCAGCAGACAGCTCGACGGGGGGGGCGAGCAGTACTTC. Amino acid sequence: CASRQLDGGGEQYF.

The V gene is TRBV29-1, the J gene TRBJ2-1; 12 bases fit TRBD2. Germline loops: CDR1 SQVTM, CDR2 ANQGSEA. V dropped 1 base and J dropped 5; count of bases not matched to a gene: 12. The CDR3 loop spans 18 amino acids. CDR3 sequence (DNA): TGCAGCGTTGAAGTTCCGGTTTATCGACTAGCGGGAGACAATGAGCAGTTCTTC. Its protein is CSVEVPVYRLAGDNEQFF.

This clone was seen only once. This sequence joins TRBV27 and TRBJ2-7; TRBD2 aligns across 13 bases. The CDR3 spans 15 residues. The J segment lost 4 bases and the V segment lost 4 bases, leaving 4 bases of the junction unmatched. Per the germline V gene, CDR1 is MNHEY and CDR2 is SMNVEV (reference sequence). The CDR3 DNA reads as TGTGCCAGCAGTTCCTGGACTAGCGGGAGTTACGAGCAGTACTTC. It specifies CASSSWTSGSYEQYF.

The V and J genes are TRBV6-6 and TRBJ1-5; TRBD1 might be the D (5 bases). The CDR3 has 15 amino acids. The germline V gene encodes CDR1 MNHNY and CDR2 SVGAGI (reference sequence). V was trimmed by 5 bases and J by 0 bases, leaving 11 bases between them. In DNA, the CDR3 is TGTGCCAGCAGTCCGACGGACATTAGCAATCAGCCCCAGCATTTT. Translated: CASSPTDISNQPQHF.

The J gene is TRBJ1-3, the V gene TRBV30; maybe TRBD1 (6 bases). The CDR3 is made up of 16 amino acids. Trimming took 0 bases from V and 0 from J, leaving 12 bases between them. CDR1 and CDR2 from the germline V gene are GTSNPN and SVGIG (reference sequence). Here the CDR3 DNA reads TGTGCCTGGAGTGTGGGGACAATCGCCTCTGGAAACACCATATATTTT. Translation gives CAWSVGTIASGNTIYF.

The CDR3 region is CASSVTPRSSGTETQYF. The CDR3 nucleotides are TGTGCCAGCAGTGTCACCCCCCGTTCGAGCGGGACGGAGACCCAGTACTTC. The rearrangement links TRBV2 to TRBJ2-5; 7 bases fit TRBD2. This CDR3 is 17 amino acids long. Losses at the gene ends were 4 bases for V and 5 bases for J; bases not matched to a gene: 16. Germline CDR1 SNHLY, CDR2 FYNNEI. The variable domain in full, with the rest retrieved from reference TRBV2 and TRBJ2-5, is EPEVTQTPSHQVTQMGQEVILRCVPISNHLYFYWYRQILGQKVEFLVSFYNNEISEKSEIFDDQFSVERPDGSNFTLKIRSTKLEDSAMYFCASSVTPRSSGTETQYFGPGTRLLVL.

This chain connects TRBV18 to TRBJ2-7, with 7 bases aligning to TRBD2. Unmatched junction bases numbered 10, after V lost 3 bases and J lost 5 bases. From germline, CDR1 is KGHSH and CDR2 LQKENI. The CDR3 consists of 15 residues. CDR3 loop: CASSPSGGSPHEQYF. In nucleotides, the CDR3 is TGTGCCAGCTCACCCTCGGGCGGGAGCCCCCACGAGCAGTACTTC.

V gene TRBV10-3 combines with J gene TRBJ2-7, with a possible D match to TRBD2 (5 bases). V lost 3 bases, J lost 3 bases, and 9 bases lay in between. The CDR3 covers 13 residues. Germline CDR1 and CDR2: ENHRY and SYGVKD. The CDR3 protein is CAISDTRDYEQYF. For the CDR3, the DNA is TGTGCCATCAGTGACACACGGGACTACGAGCAGTACTTC.

This rearrangement joins TRBV5-6 to TRBJ1-4; 11 nucleotides agree with TRBD1. The V gene end was trimmed by 3 bases and the J gene end by 7 bases; junction bases not matched to a gene: 2. Germline values: CDR1 SGHDT, CDR2 YYEEEE. The CDR3 is 14 residues long. In DNA form, the CDR3 reads TGTGCCAGCAGCTCCGGGACAGGGGGTGAAAAACTGTTTTTT. Its protein product is CASSSGTGGEKLFF.

The chain carries TRBV12-3 or TRBV12-4 and TRBJ2-5, with TRBD2 matching over 7 bases. The J segment lost 5 bases and the V segment lost 5 bases, leaving 5 bases of the junction unmatched. The CDR3 sequence is 13 residues long. CDR3 nucleotide sequence: TGTGCCAGCAGTGCTAGCGGAGGGGAGACCCAGTACTTC. It codes for CASSASGGETQYF.

The chain employs TRBV20-1 and TRBJ2-4; D possibly corresponds to TRBD2 (5 bases). The CDR3 spans 11 residues. Germline CDR1 DFQATT, CDR2 SNEGSKA (reference sequence). The V gene lost 5 bases and the J gene lost 9 bases, with 11 bases spanning the gap. The DNA of the CDR3 is TGCAGTGCTGACGGGATTAGCATTCAGTACTTC. Amino acid sequence: CSADGISIQYF.

This chain joins TRBV28 and TRBJ1-6, with TRBD1 matching 7 bases. Trimming cost V 5 bases and J 5 bases; bases outside gene matches: 6. Per the germline V gene, CDR1 is MDHEN and CDR2 is SYDVKM. The CDR3 length is 15 residues. DNA of the CDR3: TGTGCCAGCAGTCTACCGGGACAGCATAATTCACCCCTCCACTTT. Amino acid sequence: CASSLPGQHNSPLHF.

This chain uses TRBV28 with TRBJ2-1; 12 bases align to TRBD1. Germline values: CDR1 MDHEN, CDR2 SYDVKM. V gave up 4 bases and J gave up 9 bases; unmatched junction bases: 7. This CDR3 has 15 amino acids. The CDR3 DNA is TGTGCCAGCAGTTCAACCGGGACAGGGGGCGTTGAGCAGTTCTTC. Translated: CASSSTGTGGVEQFF.